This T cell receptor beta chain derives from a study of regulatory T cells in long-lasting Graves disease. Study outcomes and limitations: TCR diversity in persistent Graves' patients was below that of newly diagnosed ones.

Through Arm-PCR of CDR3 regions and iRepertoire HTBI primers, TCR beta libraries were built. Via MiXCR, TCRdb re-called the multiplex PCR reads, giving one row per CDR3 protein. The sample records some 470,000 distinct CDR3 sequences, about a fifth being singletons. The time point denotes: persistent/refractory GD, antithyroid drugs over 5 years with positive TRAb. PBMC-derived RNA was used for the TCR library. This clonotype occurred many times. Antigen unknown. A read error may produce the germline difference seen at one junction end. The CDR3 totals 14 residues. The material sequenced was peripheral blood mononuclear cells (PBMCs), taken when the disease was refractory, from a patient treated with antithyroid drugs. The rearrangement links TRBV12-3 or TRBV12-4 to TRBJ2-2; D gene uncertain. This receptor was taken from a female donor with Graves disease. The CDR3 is CASSLGSGTGELFF. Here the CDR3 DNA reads TGTGCCAGCAGCTTAGGTAGTGGGACCGGGGAGCTGTTTTTT.